Listed here are 8 T cell receptor beta chains from one sample, sequenced in a study of blood T cell repertoires in COVID-19. The assay was immunoSEQ multiplex PCR, and TCRdb's table has in-frame clones only and misses some. The table has 100,000 or so clones, nearly 90% seen once; the top ten hold approximately 2%. The source material was peripheral blood. The receptor source for this set is a man over 45 with active COVID-19.

This chain's CDR3 is CASSISQAGANVLTF. CDR3 in DNA: TGTGCCAGTAGTATTTCACAGGCTGGGGCCAACGTCCTGACTTTC. The rearrangement joins TRBV19 to TRBJ2-6, with D maybe TRBD1 (5 bases). There are 15 residues in the CDR3. From germline, CDR1 is LNHDA and CDR2 SQIVND (reference sequence). V lost 3 bases to trimming and J lost 2 bases, with 8 bases between them.

This chain joins TRBV7-9 and TRBJ2-1; D gene ambiguous. Per the germline V gene, CDR1 is SEHNR and CDR2 is FQNEAQ (reference sequence). The V end was cut by 3 bases, the J end by 7 bases, with 13 bases between. The CDR3 has 14 residues. Here the CDR3 reads CASSLGALENEQFF. DNA of the CDR3: TGTGCCAGCAGCTTGGGCGCTTTAGAGAATGAGCAGTTCTTC.

The chain uses TRBV9 and TRBJ2-7, with D possibly TRBD1 on 5 matching bases. Trimming took off 4 bases at V and 4 bases at J, with 15 bases between the two ends. The CDR3 runs to 14 residues. Germline-derived CDR1 and CDR2 are SGDLS and YYNGEE. CDR3 residues: CASSITIGDYEQYF. DNA for the CDR3: TGTGCCAGCAGCATCACCATAGGGGATTACGAGCAGTACTTC.

The chain is built from TRBV21-1 and TRBJ2-1; the table calls TRBD2, which could not be checked here. TRBV21-1 counts as a pseudogene. The CDR3 has 20 residues. The CDR3, as DNA: TGTGCCAGCAGCAAAGAGGCTCTAGCGGGGGGCACTCGTCCCTACAATGAGCAGTTCTTC. It translates to CASSKEALAGGTRPYNEQFF.

V and J are TRBV19 and TRBJ1-1; the D is unclear. CDR1 and CDR2 from the germline V gene are LNHDA and SQIVND (reference sequence). The V end lost 10 bases, the J end lost 4 bases, and 10 bases lay between the germline ends. The CDR3 extends over 11 amino acids. CDR3 sequence (DNA): TGTGCCACCTGGAGAGGCACTGAAGCTTTCTTT. It specifies CATWRGTEAFF.

The chain couples TRBV6-6 to TRBJ1-4; D is perhaps TRBD1 (5 bases). This CDR3 has 13 residues. The V end was cut by 8 bases, the J end by 13 bases, with 20 bases between. Germline assignment: CDR1 MNHNY and CDR2 SVGAGI (reference sequence). The CDR3 spells CASGPSGVGGLFF. CDR3 sequence (DNA): TGTGCCAGCGGGCCCTCGGGGGTGGGAGGACTGTTTTTT.

V gene TRBV7-9 combines with J gene TRBJ2-4; D may be TRBD2 (7 bases). This CDR3 is 14 amino acids long. V was clipped by 7 bases and J by 9 bases, with 19 bases between them. Per germline, CDR1 SEHNR and CDR2 FQNEAQ (reference sequence). The CDR3 loop is CASTNTRGLGIQYF. CDR3 in DNA: TGTGCCAGCACCAATACGCGGGGGCTTGGCATTCAGTACTTC.

This chain joins TRBV7-9 and TRBJ1-1; 8 bases align to TRBD1. CDR1 and CDR2 (germline): SEHNR, FQNEAQ (reference sequence). V dropped 5 bases and J dropped 7; count of bases not matched to a gene: 9. The CDR3 loop spans 14 amino acids. The CDR3 here is CASSATGGTNEAFF. CDR3 DNA: TGTGCCAGCAGCGCAACAGGGGGGACTAATGAAGCTTTCTTT. The entire variable domain, with the rest obtained from reference TRBV7-9 and TRBJ1-1, is as follows: DTGVSQNPRHKITKRGQNVTFRCDPISEHNRLYWYRQTLGQGPEFLTYFQNEAQLEKSRLLSDRFSAERPKGSFSTLEIQRTEQGDSAMYLCASSATGGTNEAFFGQGTRLTVV.